The 11 T cell receptor beta chains reported below all come from one sample, sequenced in a study of OX40 agonist ivuxolimab in advanced cancers. Assay: immunoSEQ multiplex PCR; the TCRdb copy retains only in-frame clones and omits some. The sample has about 82,000 clones, over 65% seen once; the top ten hold 0.85%. The sequencing used CD4+ or CD8+ T cells sorted from blood, collected in a trial of the OX40 agonist ivuxolimab. These receptors all come from an adult with an advanced solid tumor such as melanoma, head and neck, liver or kidney cancer.

The chain joins TRBV5-1 to TRBJ1-2; 7 positions match TRBD1. The CDR3 runs to 14 residues. Per the germline V gene, CDR1 is SGHRS and CDR2 is YFSETQ. The ends lost 5 bases at V and 6 bases at J; junction bases unmatched: 10. The CDR3 coding sequence is TGCGCCAGCAGTTACAGGGGTACAGTCGATGGCTACACCTTC. This gives the protein CASSYRGTVDGYTF.

The V gene is TRBV7-2, the J gene TRBJ2-7; no definite D call. Trimming pared 0 bases from V and 7 bases from J, leaving 13 bases between. This CDR3 has 14 amino acids. Germline-derived CDR1 and CDR2 are SGHTA and FQGNSA. In DNA form, the CDR3 reads TGTGCCAGCAGCTTAGCCGGGTGGGTGAGGGAGCAGTACTTC. Its protein is CASSLAGWVREQYF.

V gene TRBV7-2 combines with J gene TRBJ1-2; no clear D. V gave up 5 bases and J gave up 11 bases, with 12 bases separating them. Germline CDR1 is SGHTA and CDR2 is FQGNSA. The CDR3 is 11 amino acids. CDR3 DNA: TGTGCCAGCAGCCCGGACCGTGCATACACCTTC. This translates into CASSPDRAYTF.

This chain uses TRBV11-1 with TRBJ1-1; D uncertain. CDR3 length equals 14 residues. The germline gives CDR1 SGHAT, CDR2 FQDESV (reference sequence). V lost 7 bases, J lost 3 bases, and 15 bases lay in between. Written as DNA, the CDR3 is TGTGCCAGCAACGAGATGGAGGGATACACTGAAGCTTTCTTT. Amino acid sequence: CASNEMEGYTEAFF.

The chain couples TRBV28 to TRBJ2-7; TRBD1 matches at 11 bases. The germline V gene has CDR1 MDHEN and CDR2 SYDVKM. The CDR3 has 14 amino acids. With 4 bases clipped from V and 7 bases from J, the junction kept 6 bases outside the gene matches. The CDR3 coding sequence is TGTGCCAGCAGTTCGGGACAGGGGGTTGGGGAGCAGTACTTC. This encodes CASSSGQGVGEQYF.

V is TRBV19 and J is TRBJ1-5; D possibly corresponds to TRBD1 (6 bases). Looked up from germline, CDR1 is LNHDA and CDR2 is SQIVND (reference sequence). V lost 7 bases and J lost 0, with 16 bases in between. This CDR3 has 16 amino acids. The chain's CDR3 is CASTGGQPYSNQPQHF. The CDR3 DNA follows: TGTGCCAGTACCGGTGGACAGCCTTATAGCAATCAGCCCCAGCATTTT.

V and J are TRBV7-2 and TRBJ2-7; D uncertain. Between the trimmed V and J ends, which lost 2 bases and 3 bases, there was a span of 8 bases. CDR3 length equals 13 residues. Germline CDR1 is SGHTA and CDR2 is FQGNSA. In DNA form, the CDR3 reads TGTGCCAGCAGCTTAACGTTCCTCTACGAGCAGTACTTC. Protein sequence: CASSLTFLYEQYF.

The count of this clone is one. The chain carries TRBV7-8 and TRBJ2-7; 8 bases are a match to TRBD1. The CDR3 has 15 amino acids. Losses at the gene ends were 6 bases for V and 2 bases for J; bases not matched to a gene: 9. Germline V gives CDR1 SGHVS, CDR2 FQNEAQ. CDR3 DNA: TGTGCCAGCAGTCTTGACAGGGGCTTAGCCTACGAGCAGTACTTC. This encodes CASSLDRGLAYEQYF.

The J gene is TRBJ1-1, the V gene TRBV18; TRBD1 matches 11 bases. CDR3 length equals 17 residues. V shed 3 bases, J shed 0 bases, and the junction held 6 bases outside the gene matches. Germline CDR1 is KGHSH and CDR2 is LQKENI. The CDR3 reads CASSPGTGGYMNTEAFF. In nucleotides, the CDR3 is TGTGCCAGCTCACCCGGGACAGGGGGTTACATGAACACTGAAGCTTTCTTT.

The chain uses TRBV6-6 and TRBJ2-3; the match to TRBD2 covers 8 bases. V was pared by 6 bases and J by 0 bases, with 5 bases of the junction left unmatched. The CDR3 totals 15 residues. The germline V gene has CDR1 MNHNY and CDR2 SVGAGI (reference sequence). The CDR3 coding sequence is TGTGCCAGCAGCCGGACTAGCCAGAGCACAGATACGCAGTATTTT. This codes for CASSRTSQSTDTQYF.

V is TRBV5-1 and J is TRBJ2-7, with TRBD1 matching 7 bases. The junction had 6 bases not matched to a gene; V was cut back by 4 bases and J by 2 bases. CDR1 is SGHRS, CDR2 YFSETQ, per germline. The CDR3 has 14 residues. CDR3 DNA: TGCGCCAGCAGCCTCCGGGACAGCCCCTACGAGCAGTACTTC. As protein: CASSLRDSPYEQYF.